Each of the 24 T cell receptor beta chains below was sequenced from the same sample in a study of cytomegalovirus exposure and HLA in healthy donors. Primers included in the PCR were 60 Vbeta and 13 Jbeta primers. Clones were read by immunoSEQ multiplex PCR, and TCRdb kept only the in-frame ones, dropping some. This sample yields about 77,000 clones, of which approximately 80% are seen a single time; around 3.5% belongs to the top ten. The source material was PBMCs. Receptors originate from a man aged 40-49 years in good health and CMV-seronegative.

The gene calls are TRBV19 and TRBJ2-3; TRBD2 matches 7 bases. The CDR3 sequence is 15 residues long. The junction had 7 bases not matched to a gene; V was cut back by 6 bases and J by 1 base. The germline CDR1 and CDR2 sequences are LNHDA and SQIVND (reference sequence). The CDR3 sequence: CASSISGRRTDTQYF. The CDR3 coding sequence is TGTGCCAGTAGCATTAGCGGGCGCCGCACAGATACGCAGTATTTT.

V usage is TRBV13 and J usage is TRBJ1-2, with D perhaps TRBD1 (5 bases). V was clipped by 5 bases and J by 3 bases, with 10 bases between them. This CDR3 contains 13 residues. Germline V CDR1 and CDR2: PRHDT, FYEKMQ (reference sequence). CDR3 residues: CASSRQGHYGYTF. The CDR3 DNA reads TGTGCCAGCAGCCGGCAGGGTCACTATGGCTACACCTTC.

The chain recombines TRBV9 with TRBJ2-2, with D perhaps TRBD1 (5 bases). The length of the CDR3 is 14 residues. V was clipped by 0 bases and J by 4 bases, with 7 bases between them. Germline V lookup: CDR1 SGDLS, CDR2 YYNGEE. This CDR3 reads CASSVETGTGELFF. CDR3 in DNA: TGTGCCAGCAGCGTAGAAACAGGCACCGGGGAGCTGTTTTTT.

The V gene is TRBV5-1, the J gene TRBJ2-1; 10 positions match TRBD1. V shed 1 base and J 8 bases; nucleotides not matched to a gene: 9. Germline V CDR1 and CDR2: SGHRS, YFSETQ. The CDR3 has 16 amino acids. The CDR3 DNA reads as TGCGCCAGCAGCTTGATAGGACAGGGGGGCTTCGATGAGCAGTTCTTC. Protein sequence: CASSLIGQGGFDEQFF.

This sequence joins TRBV19 and TRBJ2-3, with 7 bases aligning to TRBD1. J gave up 4 bases and V 4 bases, and 11 bases lay outside the gene matches. CDR1 and CDR2 (germline): LNHDA, SQIVND (reference sequence). The CDR3 covers 16 residues. CDR3 amino acids: CASSSTSGQRADTQYF. CDR3 DNA sequence: TGTGCCAGTAGTAGCACCTCGGGACAGAGGGCAGATACGCAGTATTTT.

The chain combines TRBV11-2 with TRBJ2-7; the match to TRBD1 covers 11 bases. Per germline, CDR1 SGHAT and CDR2 FQNNGV. The trim removed 1 base at V and 2 bases at J, leaving 4 bases unmatched. The CDR3 is made up of 16 amino acids. The CDR3 loop reads CASSLAGQGGTYEQYF. The CDR3 DNA sequence: TGTGCCAGCAGCTTAGCGGGACAGGGGGGGACCTACGAGCAGTACTTC.

The chain couples TRBV18 to TRBJ1-3, with 7 bases identical to TRBD1. Per the germline V gene, CDR1 is KGHSH and CDR2 is LQKENI. CDR3 length equals 16 residues. Trimming removed 3 bases from V and 0 bases from J; junction bases left unmatched: 5. CDR3 in DNA: TGTGCCAGCTCACCTTGGACAGGCCTCTCTGGAAACACCATATATTTT. It encodes CASSPWTGLSGNTIYF.

The rearrangement joins TRBV5-1 to TRBJ1-1; 12 nucleotides agree with TRBD1. Germline CDR1 reads SGHRS; CDR2 reads YFSETQ. V lost 4 bases, J lost 3 bases, and 10 bases stayed unmatched. This CDR3 has 17 residues. CDR3 sequence (DNA): TGCGCCAGCAGCCTAACCGCGGGGGACAGGGGGCACACTGAAGCTTTCTTT. Translation gives CASSLTAGDRGHTEAFF. The complete variable domain, with remaining parts taken from reference TRBV5-1 and TRBJ1-1, reads KAGVTQTPRYLIKTRGQQVTLSCSPISGHRSVSWYQQTPGQGLQFLFEYFSETQRNKGNFPGRFSGRQFSNSRSEMNVSTLELGDSALYLCASSLTAGDRGHTEAFFGQGTRLTVV.

V is TRBV11-2 and J is TRBJ1-1; unclear D gene. Germline V gene data show CDR1 as SGHAT and CDR2 as FQNNGV. The CDR3 covers 13 residues. V dropped 1 base and J dropped 0 bases, with 3 bases sitting between them. The CDR3 here is CASSLGVNTEAFF. CDR3 nucleotides: TGTGCCAGCAGCTTAGGAGTGAACACTGAAGCTTTCTTT.

This clone appeared once. The V gene is TRBV13, the J gene TRBJ1-2; D remains unclear. Germline loops: CDR1 PRHDT, CDR2 FYEKMQ (reference sequence). With 1 base removed from V and 8 bases from J, the gap between germline ends came to 17 bases. This CDR3 has 15 residues. The chain's CDR3 is CASSLVGRGLEGYTF. CDR3 nucleotide sequence: TGTGCCAGCAGCTTAGTCGGTCGGGGTCTTGAGGGCTACACCTTC.

This clone turned up a few times. V is TRBV5-1 and J is TRBJ1-3; possible D gene TRBD1, 5 bases. The germline V and J ends were trimmed by 4 bases and 0 bases, with 11 bases remaining between them. Germline V CDR1 and CDR2: SGHRS, YFSETQ. The CDR3 length is 15 residues. As DNA, the CDR3 is TGCGCCAGCAGCCCCGGACAAACCTCTGGAAACACCATATATTTT. Residues: CASSPGQTSGNTIYF. Filled out from reference TRBV5-1 and TRBJ1-3, the complete variable domain reads KAGVTQTPRYLIKTRGQQVTLSCSPISGHRSVSWYQQTPGQGLQFLFEYFSETQRNKGNFPGRFSGRQFSNSRSEMNVSTLELGDSALYLCASSPGQTSGNTIYFGEGSWLTVV.

The rearrangement links TRBV5-1 to TRBJ1-5, with 7 bases lining up with TRBD1. Germline-derived CDR1 and CDR2 are SGHRS and YFSETQ. The length of the CDR3 is 15 residues. After removal of 4 bases from V and 1 base from J, the junction contained 5 bases not matched to a gene. DNA for the CDR3: TGCGCCAGCAGCCTTGCAGGGGGGAGCAATCAGCCCCAGCATTTT. Amino acids: CASSLAGGSNQPQHF. The whole variable domain, filled in from reference TRBV5-1 and TRBJ1-5, reads KAGVTQTPRYLIKTRGQQVTLSCSPISGHRSVSWYQQTPGQGLQFLFEYFSETQRNKGNFPGRFSGRQFSNSRSEMNVSTLELGDSALYLCASSLAGGSNQPQHFGDGTRLSIL.

This chain connects TRBV11-2 to TRBJ1-1; 11 bases are shared with TRBD1. The V and J ends lost 5 bases and 5 bases, in that order; junction bases with no gene match: 1. Germline CDR1 is SGHAT and CDR2 is FQNNGV. There are 13 residues in the CDR3. The CDR3 region has the DNA TGTGCCAGCAGCGGGACAGGGGGGACTGAAGCTTTCTTT. Its protein is CASSGTGGTEAFF.

This clone occurred a few times. CDR3 residues: CASSGQGGGELFF. CDR3 in DNA: TGTGCCAGCAGTGGACAGGGCGGCGGGGAGCTGTTTTTT. V usage is TRBV6-4 and J usage is TRBJ2-2; TRBD1 aligns across 7 bases. The J segment lost 7 bases and the V segment lost 4 bases, leaving 3 bases of the junction unmatched. The CDR3 spans 13 residues. Germline V lookup: CDR1 MRHNA, CDR2 SNTAGT.

The gene calls are TRBV2 and TRBJ1-3; 7 positions match TRBD1. Germline loops: CDR1 SNHLY, CDR2 FYNNEI. There are 15 residues in the CDR3. V shed 7 bases and J 0 bases; nucleotides not matched to a gene: 6. The CDR3 spells CASTLGTDSGNTIYF. The CDR3 nucleotides are TGTGCCAGCACTCTCGGGACAGACTCTGGAAACACCATATATTTT.

The CDR3 DNA sequence: TGTGCCTGGAGTGTAAGACAGGGGGGTTCACCCCTCCACTTT. Protein sequence: CAWSVRQGGSPLHF. V gene TRBV30 combines with J gene TRBJ1-6, with 9 bases identical to TRBD1. The germline V gene encodes CDR1 GTSNPN and CDR2 SVGIG (reference sequence). V was clipped by 0 bases and J by 9 bases; unmatched bases: 3. CDR3 length: 14 amino acids.

On this clone: One end of the junction does not line up with germline, which may come from a read error. The chain combines TRBV30 with TRBJ2-1, with 9 bases fitting TRBD1. The CDR3 is 15 residues long. Germline CDR1 reads GTSNPN; CDR2 reads SVGIG (reference sequence). The CDR3 DNA sequence: TGTCCCTGGAGTCTCCGGGACAGGGAGCTCGGTGAGCAGCTCTTC. The encoded protein is CPWSLRDRELGEQLF.

V gene TRBV5-1 combines with J gene TRBJ2-1; TRBD2 matches at 7 bases. The length of the CDR3 is 14 residues. J lost 5 bases, V lost 4 bases, and 6 bases had no gene match. The germline gives CDR1 SGHRS, CDR2 YFSETQ. The CDR3 DNA reads TGCGCCAGCAGCATCAGCCGGGGGGACAATGAGCAGTTCTTC. Translating gives CASSISRGDNEQFF.

The rearrangement uses TRBV4-1 and TRBJ1-2, with D uncertain. The CDR3 length is 13 residues. CDR1 MGHRA and CDR2 YSYEKL come from the germline V gene. V was pared by 1 base and J by 8 bases, with 11 bases between. CDR3 in DNA: TGCGCCAGCAGCCAAGTTACGGGAGCGGGCTACACCTTC. It encodes CASSQVTGAGYTF.

The rearrangement links TRBV29-1 to TRBJ2-4, with D possibly TRBD1 on 5 matching bases. V lost 7 bases, J lost 0 bases, and 16 bases lay in between. The germline CDR1 and CDR2 sequences are SQVTM and ANQGSEA. The CDR3 totals 15 residues. The CDR3 here is CSASTDTLAKNIQYF. The CDR3 nucleotides read TGCAGCGCCTCGACAGATACTTTAGCCAAAAACATTCAGTACTTC.

The CDR3 region has the DNA TGTGCCAGCAGTCCCGGCGGGAACACTGAAGCTTTCTTT. Its translation: CASSPGGNTEAFF. V and J are TRBV6-6 and TRBJ1-1; D not resolved. The CDR3 runs 13 residues. V was clipped by 5 bases and J by 1 base, with 8 bases between them. Germline V gene sequence: CDR1 MNHNY, CDR2 SVGAGI (reference sequence).

This sequence joins TRBV6-1 and TRBJ2-2; TRBD1 aligns across 7 bases. After removal of 6 bases from V and 7 bases from J, the junction contained 11 bases not matched to a gene. The CDR3 sequence is 15 residues long. Germline values: CDR1 MNHNS, CDR2 SASEGT. CDR3 loop: CASRAKGAKIGELFF. CDR3 sequence (DNA): TGTGCCAGCAGAGCCAAGGGGGCAAAGATCGGGGAGCTGTTTTTT.

This clone was counted a single time. The rearrangement joins TRBV5-1 to TRBJ1-4; D might be TRBD1 (5 bases). Deletions cut 5 bases from V and 4 bases from J, with 15 bases between. CDR1 is SGHRS, CDR2 YFSETQ, per germline. This CDR3 has 15 residues. The CDR3 reads CASRQTTAINEKLFF. CDR3 coding DNA: TGCGCCAGCAGACAAACGACAGCTATTAATGAAAAACTGTTTTTT.

The rearrangement joins TRBV5-4 to TRBJ2-7; D remains unclear. Germline lookup yields CDR1 SGHNT and CDR2 YYREEE (reference sequence). The CDR3 extends over 13 amino acids. The V end lost 0 bases, the J end lost 0 bases, and 4 bases lay between the germline ends. The CDR3 region is CASSLGYSYEQYF. As DNA, the CDR3 is TGTGCCAGCAGCTTGGGCTACTCCTACGAGCAGTACTTC. Filled out from reference TRBV5-4 and TRBJ2-7, the complete variable domain reads ETGVTQSPTHLIKTRGQQVTLRCSSQSGHNTVSWYQQALGQGPQFIFQYYREEENGRGNFPPRFSGLQFPNYSSELNVNALELDDSALYLCASSLGYSYEQYFGPGTRLTVT.